This T cell receptor beta chain originates from a study of shared clonotypes between healthy human individuals. Across the study: There were three CD4 naive, three CD4 memory, two CD8 naive and one CD8 memory plates per donor. General observations from the study: Only blood was sampled; tissue repertoires likely differ.

Profiled with immunoSEQ multiplex PCR; TCRdb holds only in-frame clones, not every one. Of over 2 million clones in the sample, just under 95% were seen once. The V gene's germline CDR1 is MGHRA and CDR2 YSYEKL. The ends lost 1 base at V and 1 base at J; junction bases unmatched: 3. This CDR3 is built from 15 residues. With respect to this clone: What it binds is unknown. This specimen includes other DNA sequences encoding the same CDR3.

Terminally differentiated effector memory CD45RA+ cells were left out of the naive CD8 fraction, which was CD45RO-negative and positively selected for CCR7. This clonotype originated in a man aged 18 to 30 in good health. The V gene is TRBV4-1, the J gene TRBJ2-7; 8 bases map to TRBD1. Sequenced input: naive CD8+ T cells sorted from blood. In DNA form, the CDR3 reads TGCGCCAGCAGCCAAGCCGGACAGGGATCCTACGAGCAGTACTTC. Amino acids: CASSQAGQGSYEQYF.